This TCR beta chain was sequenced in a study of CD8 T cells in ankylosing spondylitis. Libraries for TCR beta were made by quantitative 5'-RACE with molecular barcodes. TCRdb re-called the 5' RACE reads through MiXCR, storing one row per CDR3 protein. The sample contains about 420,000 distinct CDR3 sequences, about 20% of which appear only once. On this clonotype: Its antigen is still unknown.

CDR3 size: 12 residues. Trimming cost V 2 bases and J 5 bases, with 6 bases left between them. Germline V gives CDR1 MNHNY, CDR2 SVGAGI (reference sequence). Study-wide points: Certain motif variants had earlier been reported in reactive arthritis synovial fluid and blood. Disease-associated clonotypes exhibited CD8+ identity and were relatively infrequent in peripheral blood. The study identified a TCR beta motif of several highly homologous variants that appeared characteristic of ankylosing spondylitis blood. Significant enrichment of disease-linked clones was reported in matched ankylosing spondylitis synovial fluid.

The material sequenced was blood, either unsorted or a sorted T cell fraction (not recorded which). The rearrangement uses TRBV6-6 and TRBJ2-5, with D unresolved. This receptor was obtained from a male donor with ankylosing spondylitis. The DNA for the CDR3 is TGTGCCAGCAGTTACACGCGGGAGACCCAGTACTTC. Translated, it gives CASSYTRETQYF.